The T cell receptor (beta chain) under discussion was sequenced for a study of blood T cells in healthy people across ages. The use of a sample-barcoded 5' primer and a J-beta primer mix characterized a second PCR of roughly 7 to 11 cycles. With 12 random nucleotides, a template-switch adaptor tagged each individual cDNA molecule. A single record per CDR3 protein comes from TCRdb applying MiXCR to the 5' RACE reads. Of some 760,000 distinct CDR3 sequences in the sample, around 25% are singletons; the top ten hold just under 9.5%. The germline V gene encodes CDR1 SGHRS and CDR2 YFSETQ. V was trimmed by 0 bases and J by 4 bases, leaving 15 bases between them. The CDR3 runs 16 residues. The same specimen was also included in a second study, on T cells of mothers and their children.

V usage is TRBV5-1 and J usage is TRBJ2-3, with D possibly being TRBD1 (6 bases). The sequencing input was blood. The source of this sequence is a boy between 10 and 17 years old in good health. CDR3 protein: CASSLGVRTASDTQYF. The CDR3 DNA reads as TGCGCCAGCAGCTTGGGGGTCAGGACAGCTTCAGATACGCAGTATTTT.